The 3 T cell receptor beta chains presented below share a single source sample, sequenced in a study of blood T cell repertoires in COVID-19. Sequencing used immunoSEQ multiplex PCR; TCRdb keeps in-frame clones, though not all of them. In the table there are 65,000 to 80,000 clones, almost 85% of which are singletons. The sequenced sample consisted of peripheral blood. The source of these receptors is a human donor in a cohort sampled during active COVID-19.

This chain's CDR3 is CASSLNGLAGGGSEQFF. CDR3 nucleotides: TGCGCCAGCAGCTTAAACGGACTAGCGGGGGGCGGAAGTGAGCAGTTCTTC. The gene calls are TRBV5-1 and TRBJ2-1, with 14 bases fitting TRBD2. With 2 bases clipped from V and 9 bases from J, the junction kept 10 bases outside the gene matches. The CDR3 contains 17 residues. Germline V gives CDR1 SGHRS, CDR2 YFSETQ.

V and J are TRBV6-5 and TRBJ1-6; TRBD1 aligns across 7 bases. The CDR3 spans 15 residues. Germline-derived CDR1 and CDR2 are MNHEY and SVGAGI. Germline trimming cut 7 bases from V and 3 bases from J; bases unmatched to any gene: 6. The CDR3 protein is CASKGTVHYNSPLHF. In DNA form, the CDR3 reads TGTGCCAGCAAAGGGACAGTGCACTATAATTCACCCCTCCACTTT.

The chain couples TRBV2 to TRBJ2-3; 9 nucleotides match TRBD2. The CDR3 runs 15 residues. V lost 3 bases, J lost 8 bases, and 9 bases stayed unmatched. Looked up from germline, CDR1 is SNHLY and CDR2 is FYNNEI. CDR3 DNA: TGTGCCAGCAGTGAGGTGGGGCTAGCGGGGTCTACGCAGTATTTT. This gives the protein CASSEVGLAGSTQYF. The whole variable domain, remainder taken from reference TRBV2 and TRBJ2-3, is EPEVTQTPSHQVTQMGQEVILRCVPISNHLYFYWYRQILGQKVEFLVSFYNNEISEKSEIFDDQFSVERPDGSNFTLKIRSTKLEDSAMYFCASSEVGLAGSTQYFGPGTRLTVL.